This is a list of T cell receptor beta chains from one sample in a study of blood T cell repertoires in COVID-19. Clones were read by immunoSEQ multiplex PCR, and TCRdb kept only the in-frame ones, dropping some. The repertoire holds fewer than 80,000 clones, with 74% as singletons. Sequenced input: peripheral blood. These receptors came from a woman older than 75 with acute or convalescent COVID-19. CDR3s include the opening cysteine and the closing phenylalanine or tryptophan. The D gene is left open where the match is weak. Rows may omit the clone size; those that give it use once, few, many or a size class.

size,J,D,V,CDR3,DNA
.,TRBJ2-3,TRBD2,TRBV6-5,CASLAGRFSTDTQYF,TGTGCCAGTTTAGCGGGACGATTTAGCACAGATACGCAGTATTTT
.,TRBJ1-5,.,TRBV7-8,CASSRNRDQPQHF,TGTGCCAGCAGCCGAAACAGGGACCAGCCCCAGCATTTT
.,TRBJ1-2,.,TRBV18,CASSPGTSLYGYTF,TGTGCCAGCTCACCGGGGACAAGCCTTTATGGCTACACCTTC
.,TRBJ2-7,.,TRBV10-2,CAIKDRASYEQYF,TGCGCCATCAAAGACAGAGCCTCCTACGAGCAGTACTTC
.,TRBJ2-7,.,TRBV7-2,CASSGRTGPYEQYF,TGTGCCAGCAGCGGGAGGACAGGACCCTACGAGCAGTACTTC
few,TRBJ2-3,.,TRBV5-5,CASSKTGKQADTQYF,TGTGCCAGCAGCAAAACTGGCAAGCAGGCAGATACGCAGTATTTT
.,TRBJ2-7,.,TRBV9,CASSVEATGGYEQYF,TGTGCCAGCAGCGTAGAAGCGACGGGCGGGTACGAGCAGTACTTC
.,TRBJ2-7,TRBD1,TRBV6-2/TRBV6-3,CASSYARTGYEQYF,TGTGCCAGCAGTTACGCGCGGACAGGGTACGAGCAGTACTTC
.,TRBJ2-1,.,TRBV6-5,CASRGATLVVGLF,TGTGCCAGCAGGGGGGCGACTCTTGTCGTTGGACTCTTC
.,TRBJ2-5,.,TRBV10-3,CAISVRQGGETQYF,TGTGCCATCAGTGTCAGACAGGGAGGAGAGACCCAGTACTTC
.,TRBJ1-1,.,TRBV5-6,CASSLPGVNTEAFF,TGTGCCAGCAGCTTGCCAGGGGTGAACACTGAAGCTTTCTTT
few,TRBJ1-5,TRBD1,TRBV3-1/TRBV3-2,CASSPSRTGVNQPQHF,TGTGCCAGCAGCCCGTCACGGACAGGGGTCAATCAGCCCCAGCATTTT
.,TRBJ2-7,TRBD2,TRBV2,CASSEGTRGEAAYQYF,TGTGCCAGCAGTGAAGGGACTAGAGGCGAGGCGGCCTATCAGTACTTC
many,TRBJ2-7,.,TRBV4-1,CASSQGWGVSYEQYF,TGCGCCAGCAGCCAAGGTTGGGGGGTCTCCTACGAGCAGTACTTC
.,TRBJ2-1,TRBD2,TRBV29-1,CSVPLAGYNEQFF,TGCAGCGTGCCTCTAGCGGGGTACAATGAGCAGTTCTTC
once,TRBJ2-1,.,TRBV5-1,CASSLGLLPGDEQFF,TGCGCCAGCAGCTTGGGGCTCCTCCCGGGGGATGAGCAGTTCTTC
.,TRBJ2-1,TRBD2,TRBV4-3,CASSHAGVGQFF,TGCGCCAGCAGCCATGCGGGAGTTGGGCAGTTCTTC
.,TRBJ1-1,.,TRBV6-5,CASSYSIFRRGTEAFF,TGTGCCAGCAGTTACTCGATATTCCGAAGAGGGACTGAAGCTTTCTTT
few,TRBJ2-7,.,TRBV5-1,CASSFIEGVSYEQYF,TGCGCCAGCAGCTTTATTGAGGGGGTCTCCTACGAGCAGTACTTC
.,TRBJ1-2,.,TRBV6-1,CASSEALRSGYTF,TGTGCCAGCAGTGAAGCCCTCCGGTCCGGCTACACCTTC
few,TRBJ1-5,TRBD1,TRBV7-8,CASSLVDRGINQPQHF,TGTGCCAGCAGCTTAGTGGACAGGGGGATTAATCAGCCCCAGCATTTT
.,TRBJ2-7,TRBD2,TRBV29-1,CSVVRLAGGRSYEQYF,TGCAGCGTTGTGCGACTAGCGGGAGGGAGGTCCTACGAGCAGTACTTC